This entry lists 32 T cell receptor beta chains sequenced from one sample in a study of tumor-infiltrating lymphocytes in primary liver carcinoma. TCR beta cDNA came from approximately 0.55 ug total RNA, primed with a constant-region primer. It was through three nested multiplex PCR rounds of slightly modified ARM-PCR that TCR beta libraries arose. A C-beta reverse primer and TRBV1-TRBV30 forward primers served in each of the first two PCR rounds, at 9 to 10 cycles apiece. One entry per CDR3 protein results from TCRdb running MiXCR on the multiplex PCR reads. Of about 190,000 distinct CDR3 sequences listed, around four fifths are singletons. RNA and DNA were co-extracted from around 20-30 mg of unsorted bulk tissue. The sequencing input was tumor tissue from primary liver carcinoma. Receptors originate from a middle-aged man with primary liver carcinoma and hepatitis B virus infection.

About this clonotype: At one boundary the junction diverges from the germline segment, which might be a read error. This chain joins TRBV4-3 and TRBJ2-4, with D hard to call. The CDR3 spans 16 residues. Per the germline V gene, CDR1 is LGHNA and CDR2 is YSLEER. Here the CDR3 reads CASSQDGSQVKNIQYF. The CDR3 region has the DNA TGCGCTAGCAGCCAAGATGGCAGCCAAGTCAAAAACATTCAGTACTTC.

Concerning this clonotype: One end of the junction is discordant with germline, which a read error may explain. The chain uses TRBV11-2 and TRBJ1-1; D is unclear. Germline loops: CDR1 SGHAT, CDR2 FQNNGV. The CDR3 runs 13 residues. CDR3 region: CTSNLGLITEAFF. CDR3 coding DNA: TGTACCAGCAACTTAGGACTGATCACTGAAGCTTTCTTT. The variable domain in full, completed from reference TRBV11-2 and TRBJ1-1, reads EAGVAQSPRYKIIEKRQSVAFWCNPISGHATLYWYQQILGQGPKLLIQFQNNGVVDDSQLPKDRFSAERLKGVDSTLKIQPAKLEDSAVYLCTSNLGLITEAFFGQGTRLTVV.

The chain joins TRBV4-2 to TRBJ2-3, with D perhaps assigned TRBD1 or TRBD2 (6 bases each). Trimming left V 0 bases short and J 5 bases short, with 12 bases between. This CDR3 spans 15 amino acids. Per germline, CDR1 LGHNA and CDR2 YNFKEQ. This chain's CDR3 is CASSQDGGGGDTQYF. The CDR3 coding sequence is TGTGCCAGCAGCCAAGACGGAGGGGGTGGAGATACGCAGTATTTT.

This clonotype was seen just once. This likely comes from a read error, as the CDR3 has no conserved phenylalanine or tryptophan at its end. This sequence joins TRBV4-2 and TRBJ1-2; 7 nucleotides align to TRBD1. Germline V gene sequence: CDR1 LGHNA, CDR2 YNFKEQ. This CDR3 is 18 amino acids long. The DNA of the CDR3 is TGTGCCAGCAGCCGATCGTCCAGGGGGGGGGGCGCGTCCTATGACTACACCATC. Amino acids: CASSRSSRGGGASYDYTI.

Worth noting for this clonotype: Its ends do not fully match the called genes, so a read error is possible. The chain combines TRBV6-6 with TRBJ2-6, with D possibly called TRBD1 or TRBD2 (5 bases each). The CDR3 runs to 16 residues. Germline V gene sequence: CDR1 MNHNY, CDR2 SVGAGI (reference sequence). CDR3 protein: CGSSYPSGSGTNLLTF. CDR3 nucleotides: TGTGGCAGCAGTTACCCCTCAGGGTCTGGGACCAACCTCCTGACTTTC.

CDR3 sequence: CASSKSGTGPMNTEAFF. The CDR3, as DNA: TGTGCCAGCTCAAAGTCGGGGACAGGGCCAATGAACACTGAAGCTTTCTTT. J is TRBJ1-1 and V is TRBV18, with TRBD1 matching 9 bases. The CDR3 contains 17 residues. Germline CDR1 is KGHSH and CDR2 is LQKENI. Germline trimming cut 5 bases from V and 0 bases from J; bases unmatched to any gene: 10.

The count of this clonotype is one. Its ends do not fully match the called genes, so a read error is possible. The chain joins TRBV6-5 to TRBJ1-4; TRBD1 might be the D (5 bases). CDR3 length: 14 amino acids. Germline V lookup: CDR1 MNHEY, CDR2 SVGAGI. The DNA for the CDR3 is TGTGCCAGCAGTAAAGGGGTAGCTAATGATAAACTGCTTTTT. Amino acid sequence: CASSKGVANDKLLF.

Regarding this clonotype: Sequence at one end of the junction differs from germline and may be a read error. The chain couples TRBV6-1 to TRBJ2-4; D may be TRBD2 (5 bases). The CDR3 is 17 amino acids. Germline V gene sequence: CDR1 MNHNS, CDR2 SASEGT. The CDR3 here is CASNGGPTREAKNIQYF. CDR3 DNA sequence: TGTGCCAGCAATGGAGGTCCTACAAGGGAAGCCAAAAACATTCAGTATTTC.

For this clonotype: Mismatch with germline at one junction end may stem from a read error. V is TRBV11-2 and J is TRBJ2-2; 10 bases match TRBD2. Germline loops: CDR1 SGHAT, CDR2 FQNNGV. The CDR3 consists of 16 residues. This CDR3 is CASRLVTSGCTGELFF. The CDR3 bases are TGTGCTAGCAGGTTAGTGACTAGCGGGTGCACCGGGGAGCTGTTTTTT.

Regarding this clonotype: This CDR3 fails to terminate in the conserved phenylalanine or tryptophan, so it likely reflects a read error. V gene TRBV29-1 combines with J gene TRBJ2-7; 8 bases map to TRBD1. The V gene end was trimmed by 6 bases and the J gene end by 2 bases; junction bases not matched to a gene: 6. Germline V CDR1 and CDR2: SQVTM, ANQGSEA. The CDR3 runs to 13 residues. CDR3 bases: TGCAGCGTCCGGGGACAGGACCCCTACGAGCAGTACATC. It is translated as CSVRGQDPYEQYI.

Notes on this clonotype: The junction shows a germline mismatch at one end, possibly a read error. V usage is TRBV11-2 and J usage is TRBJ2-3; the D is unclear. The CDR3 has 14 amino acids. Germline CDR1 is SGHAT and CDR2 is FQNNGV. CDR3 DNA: TGTGCCAGAAGCCCCCCGGGCCGGGCACATACGCAATATTTT. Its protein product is CARSPPGRAHTQYF.

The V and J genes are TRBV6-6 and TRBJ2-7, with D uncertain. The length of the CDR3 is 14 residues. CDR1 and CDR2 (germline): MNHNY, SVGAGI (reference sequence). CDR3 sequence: CDSSYSGRFGEQYF. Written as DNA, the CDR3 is TGTGACAGTAGTTACTCTGGCAGGTTCGGCGAGCAGTACTTC.

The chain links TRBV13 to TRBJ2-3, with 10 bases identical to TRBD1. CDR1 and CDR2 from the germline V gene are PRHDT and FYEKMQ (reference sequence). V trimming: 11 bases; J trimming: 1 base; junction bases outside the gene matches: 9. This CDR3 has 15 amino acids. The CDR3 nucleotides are TGTGCCTGCAACCCTGGGACAGGGGGCACAGATACGCAGTATTTT. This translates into CACNPGTGGTDTQYF.

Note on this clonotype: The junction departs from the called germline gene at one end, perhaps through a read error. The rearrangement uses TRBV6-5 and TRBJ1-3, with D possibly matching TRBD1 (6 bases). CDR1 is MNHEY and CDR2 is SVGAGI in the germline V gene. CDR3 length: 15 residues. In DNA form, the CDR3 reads TGTGCCTGCAGTTACTCCAGGGGTGCCGGAAACACCATATATTTC. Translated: CACSYSRGAGNTIYF.

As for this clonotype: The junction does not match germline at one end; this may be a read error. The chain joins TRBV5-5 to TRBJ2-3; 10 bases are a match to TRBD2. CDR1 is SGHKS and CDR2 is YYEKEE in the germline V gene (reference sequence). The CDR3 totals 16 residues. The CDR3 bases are TGTGCCAGCAGGACCATAAGCGGGAGGGGAATAGATACGCTGTATTTT. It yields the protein CASRTISGRGIDTLYF. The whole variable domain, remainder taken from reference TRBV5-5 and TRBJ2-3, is DAGVTQSPTHLIKTRGQQVTLRCSPISGHKSVSWYQQVLGQGPQFIFQYYEKEERGRGNFPDRFSARQFPNYSSELNVNALLLGDSALYLCASRTISGRGIDTLYFGPGTRLTVL.

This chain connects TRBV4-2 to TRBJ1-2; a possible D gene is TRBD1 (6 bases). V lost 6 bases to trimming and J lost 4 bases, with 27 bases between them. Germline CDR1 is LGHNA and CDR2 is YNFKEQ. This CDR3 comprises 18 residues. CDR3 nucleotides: TGTGCCAGCAGGCGATCGTCCAGGGAGGGGGGCGCGTCCTATGGCTACACCTTC. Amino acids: CASRRSSREGGASYGYTF.

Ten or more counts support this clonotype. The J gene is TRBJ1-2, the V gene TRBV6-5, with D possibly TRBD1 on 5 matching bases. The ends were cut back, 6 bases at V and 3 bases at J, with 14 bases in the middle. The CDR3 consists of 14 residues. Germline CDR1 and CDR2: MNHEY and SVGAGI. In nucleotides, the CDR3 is TGTGCCAGCAGATCGTTCGGGGGGGACTATGGCTACACCTTC. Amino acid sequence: CASRSFGGDYGYTF.

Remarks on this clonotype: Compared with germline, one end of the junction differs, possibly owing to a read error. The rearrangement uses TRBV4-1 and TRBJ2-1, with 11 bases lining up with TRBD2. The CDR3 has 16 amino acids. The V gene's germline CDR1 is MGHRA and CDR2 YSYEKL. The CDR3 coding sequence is TGTGCCAGTAGCCCCGAACTAGCGGGGGCTTACAATGAGCAGTCCTTC. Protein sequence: CASSPELAGAYNEQSF.

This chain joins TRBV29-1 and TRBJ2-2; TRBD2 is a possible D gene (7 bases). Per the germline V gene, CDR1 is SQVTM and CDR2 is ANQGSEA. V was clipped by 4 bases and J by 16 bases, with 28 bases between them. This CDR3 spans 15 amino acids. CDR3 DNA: TGCAGCGTTGTGACTGGCGCGGCGAACACCGGGGGGCCGTTTTTT. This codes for CSVVTGAANTGGPFF.

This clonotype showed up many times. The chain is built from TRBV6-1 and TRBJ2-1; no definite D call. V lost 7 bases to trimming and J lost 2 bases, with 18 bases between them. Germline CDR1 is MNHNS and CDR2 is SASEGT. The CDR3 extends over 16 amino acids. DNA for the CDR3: TGTGCCAGCACCCGTAGGCCCGGGCTTACCTACAATGAGCAGTTCTTC. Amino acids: CASTRRPGLTYNEQFF.

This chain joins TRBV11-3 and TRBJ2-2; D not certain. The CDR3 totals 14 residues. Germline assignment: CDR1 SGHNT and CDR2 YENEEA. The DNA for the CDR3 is TGTTTCAGCAGCACATACTCGGACACCGGGGAGCTGTTTTTT. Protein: CFSSTYSDTGELFF.

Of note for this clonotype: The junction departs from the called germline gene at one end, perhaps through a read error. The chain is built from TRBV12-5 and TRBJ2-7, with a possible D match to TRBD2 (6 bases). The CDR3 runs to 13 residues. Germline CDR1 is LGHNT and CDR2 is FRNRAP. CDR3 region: CASGGTGSYDQYF. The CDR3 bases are TGTGCCAGTGGGGGGACCGGCTCCTACGACCAGTACTTC.

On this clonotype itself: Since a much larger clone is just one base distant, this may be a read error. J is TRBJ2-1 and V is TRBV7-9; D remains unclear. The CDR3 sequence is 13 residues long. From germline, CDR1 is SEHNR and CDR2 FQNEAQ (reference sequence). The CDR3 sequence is CASNLQVSDERFF. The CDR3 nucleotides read TGTGCCAGCAACCTCCAGGTTTCCGATGAGCGGTTCTTC.

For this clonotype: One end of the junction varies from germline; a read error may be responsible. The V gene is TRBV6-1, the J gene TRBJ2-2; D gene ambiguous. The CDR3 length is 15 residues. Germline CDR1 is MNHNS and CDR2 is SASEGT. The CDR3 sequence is CANSECVDTTGELFF. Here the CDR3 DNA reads TGTGCCAACAGTGAATGCGTGGATACCACCGGGGAGCTGTTTTTT.

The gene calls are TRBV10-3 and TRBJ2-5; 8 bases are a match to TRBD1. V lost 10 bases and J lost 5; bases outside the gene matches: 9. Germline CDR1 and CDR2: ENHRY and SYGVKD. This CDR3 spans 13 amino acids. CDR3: CATRQGLMETQYF. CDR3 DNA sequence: TGTGCCACCCGACAGGGGTTAATGGAGACCCAGTACTTC.

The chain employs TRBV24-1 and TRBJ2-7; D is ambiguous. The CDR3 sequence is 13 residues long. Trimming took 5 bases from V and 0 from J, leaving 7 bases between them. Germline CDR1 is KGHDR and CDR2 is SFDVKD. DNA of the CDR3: TGTGCCACCAGTGGCGCCAACTCCTACGAGCAGTACTTC. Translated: CATSGANSYEQYF.

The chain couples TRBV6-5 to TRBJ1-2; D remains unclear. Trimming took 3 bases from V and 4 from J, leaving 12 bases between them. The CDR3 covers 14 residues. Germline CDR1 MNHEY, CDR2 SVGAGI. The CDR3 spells CASSYGRRIYGYTF. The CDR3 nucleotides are TGTGCCAGCAGTTATGGGAGAAGGATCTATGGCTACACCTTC.

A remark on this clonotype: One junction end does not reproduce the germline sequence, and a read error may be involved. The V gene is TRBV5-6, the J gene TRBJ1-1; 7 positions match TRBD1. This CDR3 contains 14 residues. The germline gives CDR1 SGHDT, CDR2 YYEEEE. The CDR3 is CVSSLAQTGAEAFF. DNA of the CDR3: TGTGTCAGCAGCTTGGCACAAACAGGGGCTGAAGCTTTCTTT.

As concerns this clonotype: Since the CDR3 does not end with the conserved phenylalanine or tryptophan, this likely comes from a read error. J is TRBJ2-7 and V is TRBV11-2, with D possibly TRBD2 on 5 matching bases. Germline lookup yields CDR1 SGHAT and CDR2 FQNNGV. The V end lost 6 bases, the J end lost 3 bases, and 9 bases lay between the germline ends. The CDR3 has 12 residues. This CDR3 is CASSPGDYEQYN. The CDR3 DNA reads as TGTGCCAGCAGTCCCGGGGACTACGAGCAGTACAAC.

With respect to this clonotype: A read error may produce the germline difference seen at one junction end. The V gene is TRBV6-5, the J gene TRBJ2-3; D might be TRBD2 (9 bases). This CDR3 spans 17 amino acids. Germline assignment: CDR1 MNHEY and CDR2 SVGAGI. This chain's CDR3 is CVSSSLPLSGGTGTQYF. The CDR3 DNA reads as TGTGTCAGTAGTTCACTCCCCCTAAGCGGGGGGACAGGTACGCAGTATTTT.

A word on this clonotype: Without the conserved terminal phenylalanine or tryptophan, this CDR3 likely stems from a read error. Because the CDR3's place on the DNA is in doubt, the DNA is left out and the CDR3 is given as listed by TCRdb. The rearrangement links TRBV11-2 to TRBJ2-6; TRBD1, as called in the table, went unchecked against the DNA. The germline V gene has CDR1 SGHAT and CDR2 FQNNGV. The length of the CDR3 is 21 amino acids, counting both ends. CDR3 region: CASSMGGDRGISLSGANVMTS.

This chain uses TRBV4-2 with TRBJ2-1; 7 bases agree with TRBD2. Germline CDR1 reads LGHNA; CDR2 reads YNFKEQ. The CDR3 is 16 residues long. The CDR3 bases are TGTGTCTACAGCCACGAGAGCAGCGGGAACTACAATGAGCAGTTCTTC. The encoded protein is CVYSHESSGNYNEQFF.